This T cell receptor (beta chain) was captured by sequencing in a study of T cell responses to AZD1222 COVID-19 vaccine. General study points: The donor cohort was predominantly white British with a female majority, and clonal diversity may have been underestimated. Spike was spanned by vaccine-associated CD4 TCRs, with dominance at 160-218 and 743-854.

Trimming left V 0 bases short and J 0 bases short, with 8 bases between. This CDR3 comprises 15 residues. Germline V gene sequence: CDR1 SEHNR, CDR2 FQNEAQ (reference sequence). Some clones are missing from TCRdb's copy, which holds only in-frame ones; the method was immunoSEQ multiplex PCR. The sample lists over 110,000 clones; roughly 90% were seen once. Remarks on this clone: Its specificity is not known.

Sequenced material: peripheral blood, taken 28 days after the second AZD1222 dose. The sequence derives from an adult who received the AZD1222 COVID-19 vaccine. This chain uses TRBV7-9 with TRBJ2-5; no definite D call. Written as DNA, the CDR3 is TGTGCCAGCAGCTTAGCGCACGGTTACCAAGAGACCCAGTACTTC. It is translated as CASSLAHGYQETQYF.